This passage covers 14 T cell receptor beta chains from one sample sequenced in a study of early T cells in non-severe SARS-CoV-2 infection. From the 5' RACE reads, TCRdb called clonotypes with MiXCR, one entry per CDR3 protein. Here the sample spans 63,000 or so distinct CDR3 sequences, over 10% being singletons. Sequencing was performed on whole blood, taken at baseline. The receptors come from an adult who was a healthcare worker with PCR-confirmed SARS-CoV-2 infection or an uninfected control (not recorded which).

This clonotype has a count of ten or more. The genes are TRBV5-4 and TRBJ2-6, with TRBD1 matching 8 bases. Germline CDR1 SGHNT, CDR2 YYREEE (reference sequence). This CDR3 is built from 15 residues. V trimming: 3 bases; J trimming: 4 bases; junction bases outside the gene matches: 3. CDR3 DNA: TGTGCCAGCAGCTACAGGGGGAGAGGGGCCAACGTCCTGACTTTC. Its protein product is CASSYRGRGANVLTF.

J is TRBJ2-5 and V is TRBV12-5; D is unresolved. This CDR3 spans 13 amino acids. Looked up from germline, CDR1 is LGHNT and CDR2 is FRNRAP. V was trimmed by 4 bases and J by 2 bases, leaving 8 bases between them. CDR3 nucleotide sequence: TGTGCTAGTGGTTCCGGGTTTCAAGAGACCCAGTACTTC. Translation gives CASGSGFQETQYF. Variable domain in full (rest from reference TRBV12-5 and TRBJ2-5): DARVTQTPRHKVTEMGQEVTMRCQPILGHNTVFWYRQTMMQGLELLAYFRNRAPLDDSGMPKDRFSAEMPDATLATLKIQPSEPRDSAVYFCASGSGFQETQYFGPGTRLLVL.

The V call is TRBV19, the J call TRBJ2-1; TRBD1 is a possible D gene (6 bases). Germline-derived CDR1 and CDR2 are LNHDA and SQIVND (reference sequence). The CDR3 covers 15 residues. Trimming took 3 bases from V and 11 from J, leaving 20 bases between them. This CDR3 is CASSMTGTPSKQQFF. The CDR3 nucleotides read TGTGCCAGTAGTATGACAGGAACACCTAGTAAACAGCAGTTCTTC.

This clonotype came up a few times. The chain's CDR3 is CASRGSTAETQYF. For the CDR3, the DNA is TGCGCCAGCAGGGGATCGACAGCTGAGACCCAGTACTTC. This chain joins TRBV5-1 and TRBJ2-5, with a possible D match to TRBD1 (5 bases). This CDR3 spans 13 amino acids. V was trimmed by 5 bases and J by 5 bases, leaving 13 bases between them. In germline, CDR1 is SGHRS, CDR2 YFSETQ.

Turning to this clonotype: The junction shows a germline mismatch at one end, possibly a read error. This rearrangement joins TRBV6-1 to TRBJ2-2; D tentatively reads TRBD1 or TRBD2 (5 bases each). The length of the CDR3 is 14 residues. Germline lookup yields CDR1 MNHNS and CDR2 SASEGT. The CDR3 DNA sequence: TGTGTCAGCAGCCGGGACCATCACACCGGGGAGCTGTTTTTT. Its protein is CVSSRDHHTGELFF.

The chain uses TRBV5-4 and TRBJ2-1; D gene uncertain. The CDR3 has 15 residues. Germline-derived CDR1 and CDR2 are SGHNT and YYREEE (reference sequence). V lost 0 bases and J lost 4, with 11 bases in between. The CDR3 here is CASSLEAVSYNEQFF. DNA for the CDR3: TGTGCCAGCAGCTTGGAAGCAGTCTCGTACAATGAGCAGTTCTTC.

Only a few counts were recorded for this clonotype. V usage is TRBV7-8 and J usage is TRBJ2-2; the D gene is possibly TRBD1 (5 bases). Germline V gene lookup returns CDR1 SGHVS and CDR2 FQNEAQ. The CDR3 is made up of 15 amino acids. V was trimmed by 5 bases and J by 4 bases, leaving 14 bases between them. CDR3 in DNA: TGTGCCAGCAGCCCGCAGGGCTTGTCCACCGGGGAGCTGTTTTTT. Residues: CASSPQGLSTGELFF.

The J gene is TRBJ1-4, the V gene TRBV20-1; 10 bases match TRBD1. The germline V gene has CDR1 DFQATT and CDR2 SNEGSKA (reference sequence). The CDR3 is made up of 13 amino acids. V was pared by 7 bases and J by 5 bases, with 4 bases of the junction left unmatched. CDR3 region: CSVSGQGNEKLFF. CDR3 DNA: TGCAGTGTTTCGGGACAGGGGAATGAAAAACTGTTTTTT.

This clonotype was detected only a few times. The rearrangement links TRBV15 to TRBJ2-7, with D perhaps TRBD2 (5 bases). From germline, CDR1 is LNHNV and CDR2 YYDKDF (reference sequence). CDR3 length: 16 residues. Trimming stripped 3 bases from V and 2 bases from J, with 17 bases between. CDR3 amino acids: CATSSGIAQLPYEQYF. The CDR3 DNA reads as TGTGCCACCAGCAGCGGGATAGCCCAGCTCCCCTACGAGCAGTACTTC.

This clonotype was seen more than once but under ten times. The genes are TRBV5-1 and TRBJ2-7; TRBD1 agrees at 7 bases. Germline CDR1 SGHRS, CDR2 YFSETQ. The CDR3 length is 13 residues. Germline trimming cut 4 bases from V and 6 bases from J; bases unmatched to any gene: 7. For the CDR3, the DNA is TGCGCCAGCAGCGGGGGTACAGGGGCCGAGCAGTACTTC. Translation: CASSGGTGAEQYF.

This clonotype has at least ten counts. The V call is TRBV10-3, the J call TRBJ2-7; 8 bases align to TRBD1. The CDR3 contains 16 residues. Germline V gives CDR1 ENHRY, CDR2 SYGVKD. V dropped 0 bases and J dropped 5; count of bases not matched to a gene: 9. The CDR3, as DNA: TGTGCCATCAGTGAGTCGACTCACAGGGGGGTGCACGAGCAGTACTTC. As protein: CAISESTHRGVHEQYF.

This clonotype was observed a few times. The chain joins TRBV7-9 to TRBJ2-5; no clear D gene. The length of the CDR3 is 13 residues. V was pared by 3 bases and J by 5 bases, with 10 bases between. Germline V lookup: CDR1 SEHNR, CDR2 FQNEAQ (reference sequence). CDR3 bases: TGTGCCAGCAGCTTGGGTGAAGAGGAGACCCAGTACTTC. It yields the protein CASSLGEEETQYF.

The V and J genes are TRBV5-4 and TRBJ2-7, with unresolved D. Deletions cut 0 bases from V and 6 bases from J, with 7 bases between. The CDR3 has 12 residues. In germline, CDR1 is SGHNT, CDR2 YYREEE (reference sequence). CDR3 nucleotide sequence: TGTGCCAGCAGCTTGGAGAGGCGCGAGCAGTACTTC. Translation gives CASSLERREQYF. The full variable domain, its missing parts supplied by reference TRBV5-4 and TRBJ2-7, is ETGVTQSPTHLIKTRGQQVTLRCSSQSGHNTVSWYQQALGQGPQFIFQYYREEENGRGNFPPRFSGLQFPNYSSELNVNALELDDSALYLCASSLERREQYFGPGTRLTVT.

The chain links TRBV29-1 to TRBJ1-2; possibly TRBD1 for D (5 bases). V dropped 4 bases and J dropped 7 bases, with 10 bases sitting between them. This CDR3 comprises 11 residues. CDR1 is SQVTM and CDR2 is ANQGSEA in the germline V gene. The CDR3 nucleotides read TGCAGCGTTGGCAGGGTTGCTGGCTACACCTTC. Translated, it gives CSVGRVAGYTF.